The clone carrying this T cell receptor (beta chain) appeared many times. What it recognizes is unknown. The V end was cut by 5 bases, the J end by 6 bases, with 14 bases between. The CDR3 extends over 14 amino acids. Germline values: CDR1 DFQATT, CDR2 SNEGSKA (reference sequence). Genomic DNA templated the TCR beta VDJ and CDR3 profiling. Using its own MiXCR run on the reads, TCRdb lists one record per CDR3 protein. The sample has about 190,000 distinct CDR3 sequences, less than 65% seen once. This record belongs to a study of CD8+CD57+ T cells in acquired aplastic anemia. At the level of the study: 3.2 ug was the average amount of DNA from sorted CD4+ and CD8+ cells.

The study's findings and limits: A significant difference in CD8+ Simpson's diversity between patients and controls was not found.

Sequencing was done on a sample of sorted CD4+, CD8+, or CD8+CD57+ T cells (not recorded which) from PBMCs. This receptor was taken from a human donor in good health, serving as a control. V is TRBV20-1 and J is TRBJ1-6, with D tentatively TRBD1 (5 bases). CDR3 DNA: TGCAGTGCTCCGCAGGGAACCCCTAATTCACCCCTCCACTTT. Its protein product is CSAPQGTPNSPLHF.